This entry concerns a single T cell receptor beta chain. What it recognizes is unknown. These data originate in a study of Ad26.COV2.S vaccination and SARS-CoV-2 variants. For the study at large: Donor had been placed in the Ad26.COV2.S arm of the COV1001 trial. General study findings and limits: Total T cell responses, in the TCR breadth and depth analyses, may have been underestimated.

Germline V lookup: CDR1 LNHDA, CDR2 SQIVND (reference sequence). The CDR3 length is 14 residues. The V end was cut by 3 bases, the J end by 0 bases, with 9 bases between. Data came from immunoSEQ multiplex PCR; TCRdb stores just in-frame clones and leaves some out. The sample shows 300,000 to 500,000 clones, approximately 90% of them seen only once. Treatment denoted: around 19 received Ad26.COV2.S at low or high dose, single or two shots; a few received placebo; per-sample allocation not given. Sampling occurred on day 63 after the first vaccine or placebo injection. This clonotype originated in a person between 18 and 59 years old who received the Ad26.COV2.S COVID-19 vaccine or a placebo. This chain joins TRBV19 and TRBJ2-7; tentative D call: TRBD1 (5 bases). The sequencing here drew on peripheral blood, taken in a trial of Ad26.COV2.S vaccine versus placebo. The CDR3 is CASSISQASYEQYF. CDR3 sequence (DNA): TGTGCCAGTAGTATCTCACAGGCCTCCTACGAGCAGTACTTC.